One sample yielded the 15 T cell receptor beta chains listed below, sequenced in a study of blood T cell repertoires in COVID-19 (TCRdb year 2020). Library method: the immunoSEQ multiplex PCR assay. This is the immuneACCESS table as TCRdb keeps it, with only in-frame sequences that have V and J called. A part of the clones is gone; compared with another copy, unresolved V genes explain less than half, and the rest is unexplained. This sample gives about 150,000 clones in total; roughly three quarters of them show up just once. The ten top clones hold over 8.5% of the sample. Sequencing was carried out using peripheral blood. These receptor sequences come from a man over 45 with active or convalescent COVID-19.

The genes are TRBV4-2 and TRBJ2-1; TRBD2 matches 7 bases. In germline, CDR1 is LGHNA, CDR2 YNFKEQ. V trimming: 4 bases; J trimming: 9 bases; junction bases outside the gene matches: 9. The CDR3 runs to 14 residues. Here the CDR3 DNA reads TGTGCCAGCAGCCCCAACGGCGGGAGAAGTGAGCAGTTCTTC. It codes for CASSPNGGRSEQFF.

The chain recombines TRBV30 with TRBJ2-5; TRBD1 matches 7 bases. J lost 1 base, V lost 2 bases, and 4 bases had no gene match. The CDR3 runs 14 residues. CDR1 is GTSNPN, CDR2 SVGIG, per germline (reference sequence). Here the CDR3 reads CAWSSGQIQETQYF. The CDR3 region has the DNA TGTGCCTGGAGTTCGGGACAGATCCAAGAGACCCAGTACTTC.

A remark on this clone: The germline gene is not matched at one end of the junction; a read error may be the cause. The chain has TRBV12-5 and TRBJ2-1; 8 bases map to TRBD1. This CDR3 contains 15 residues. In germline, CDR1 is LGHNT, CDR2 FRNRAP. The CDR3 DNA reads as TGTGCTAGTGGTCCCGGACAGGGACTCTACGATGAGCAGTTCTTC. Amino acid sequence: CASGPGQGLYDEQFF.

This clone was counted only a few times. V usage is TRBV6-5 and J usage is TRBJ2-1, with 7 bases identical to TRBD2. V lost 5 bases to trimming and J lost 0 bases; unmatched junction nucleotides: 4. This CDR3 region has 15 residues. CDR1 MNHEY and CDR2 SVGAGI come from the germline V gene. The CDR3 bases are TGTGCCAGCAGTAAGCTAGCGGTCTCCTACAATGAGCAGTTCTTC. This codes for CASSKLAVSYNEQFF.

The rearrangement joins TRBV14 to TRBJ2-3; D is ambiguous. Trimming took 0 bases from V and 4 from J, leaving 11 bases between them. This CDR3 is built from 15 residues. CDR1 and CDR2 from the germline V gene are SGHDN and FVKESK. The CDR3 DNA reads TGTGCCAGCAGCCAAGATTGGGCCAAGGCAGATACGCAGTATTTT. Its protein product is CASSQDWAKADTQYF.

This chain joins TRBV11-2 and TRBJ2-3, with 7 bases matching TRBD2. This CDR3 region has 16 residues. Losses at the gene ends were 5 bases for V and 3 bases for J; bases not matched to a gene: 11. Germline CDR1 is SGHAT and CDR2 is FQNNGV. For the CDR3, the DNA is TGTGCCAGCAGCCTCGGATCGGGGGGTGGGACAGATACGCAGTATTTT. Translation: CASSLGSGGGTDTQYF.

V is TRBV7-2 and J is TRBJ1-6; 7 bases fit TRBD1. The V gene's germline CDR1 is SGHTA and CDR2 FQGNSA. CDR3 size: 13 residues. V was clipped by 5 bases and J by 12 bases; unmatched bases: 7. In DNA, the CDR3 is TGTGCCAGCAGCCTTCTACAGGGGCTACCCCTCCACTTT. It codes for CASSLLQGLPLHF.

V gene TRBV11-3 combines with J gene TRBJ2-5; 7 bases fit TRBD2. Germline loops: CDR1 SGHNT, CDR2 YENEEA. V was pared by 2 bases and J by 0 bases, with 6 bases of the junction left unmatched. The CDR3 contains 16 residues. CDR3 DNA sequence: TGTGCCAGCAGCTTACGGTCGGGGGGTTACCAAGAGACCCAGTACTTC. As protein: CASSLRSGGYQETQYF.

This rearrangement joins TRBV18 to TRBJ2-3; D possibly corresponds to TRBD2 (5 bases). Trimming took 1 base from V and 1 from J, leaving 9 bases between them. Germline V gene sequence: CDR1 KGHSH, CDR2 LQKENI. The CDR3 consists of 15 residues. CDR3 in DNA: TGTGCCAGCTCACCACGAACTAGACGCACAGATACGCAGTATTTT. The encoded protein is CASSPRTRRTDTQYF.

Here the CDR3 reads CASGRGDQPQHF. The CDR3 DNA sequence: TGTGCCAGCGGAAGGGGTGATCAGCCCCAGCATTTT. V usage is TRBV7-9 and J usage is TRBJ1-5; TRBD1 might be the D (5 bases). V dropped 8 bases and J dropped 5 bases, with 10 bases sitting between them. The V gene's germline CDR1 is SEHNR and CDR2 FQNEAQ (reference sequence). CDR3 length: 12 amino acids.

The genes are TRBV2 and TRBJ2-7; TRBD2 is a possible D gene (6 bases). The CDR3 contains 16 residues. CDR1 is SNHLY and CDR2 is FYNNEI in the germline V gene. V gave up 5 bases and J gave up 7 bases, with 24 bases separating them. CDR3 nucleotide sequence: TGTGCCAGCAGTACCGGGAGAGGGCAGGGCCCGGAAGAGCAGTACTTC. This gives the protein CASSTGRGQGPEEQYF.

The chain is built from TRBV7-8 and TRBJ1-1; D gene unclear. Per germline, CDR1 SGHVS and CDR2 FQNEAQ. The V end was cut by 2 bases, the J end by 0 bases, with 7 bases between. This CDR3 region has 14 residues. In DNA form, the CDR3 reads TGTGCCAGCAGCTTACAGGTTCTGAACACTGAAGCTTTCTTT. It codes for CASSLQVLNTEAFF. The complete variable domain, with remaining parts taken from reference TRBV7-8 and TRBJ1-1, reads GAGVSQSPRYKVAKRGQDVALRCDPISGHVSLFWYQQALGQGPEFLTYFQNEAQLDKSGLPSDRFFAERPEGSVSTLKIQRTQQEDSAVYLCASSLQVLNTEAFFGQGTRLTVV.

The chain links TRBV11-2 to TRBJ1-3, with unresolved D. The V gene lost 2 bases and the J gene lost 3 bases, with 8 bases spanning the gap. Per germline, CDR1 SGHAT and CDR2 FQNNGV. This CDR3 comprises 14 residues. The CDR3 sequence is CASSLFMFGNTIYF. The CDR3 region has the DNA TGTGCCAGCAGCTTATTTATGTTTGGAAACACCATATATTTT.

In its sample, this clone was seen once. The chain employs TRBV3-1 (or the pseudogene TRBV3-2) and TRBJ2-2, with 7 bases identical to TRBD2. V lost 1 base to trimming and J lost 3 bases; unmatched junction nucleotides: 17. This CDR3 is 20 amino acids long. Germline values: CDR1 LGHDT, CDR2 YNNKEL (reference sequence). For the CDR3, the DNA is TGTGCCAGCAGCCAAGTAAGGGTTTCTGGGCGGGAGAAGGACACCGGGGAGCTGTTTTTT. Translating it yields CASSQVRVSGREKDTGELFF.

This chain joins TRBV11-2 and TRBJ2-2, with a weak D call TRBD1 (5 bases). Trimming pared 5 bases from V and 3 bases from J, leaving 13 bases between. The CDR3 totals 15 residues. Germline lookup yields CDR1 SGHAT and CDR2 FQNNGV. CDR3 coding DNA: TGTGCCAGCAGCCAGCAGGGTGGAGACACCGGGGAGCTGTTTTTT. It yields the protein CASSQQGGDTGELFF.